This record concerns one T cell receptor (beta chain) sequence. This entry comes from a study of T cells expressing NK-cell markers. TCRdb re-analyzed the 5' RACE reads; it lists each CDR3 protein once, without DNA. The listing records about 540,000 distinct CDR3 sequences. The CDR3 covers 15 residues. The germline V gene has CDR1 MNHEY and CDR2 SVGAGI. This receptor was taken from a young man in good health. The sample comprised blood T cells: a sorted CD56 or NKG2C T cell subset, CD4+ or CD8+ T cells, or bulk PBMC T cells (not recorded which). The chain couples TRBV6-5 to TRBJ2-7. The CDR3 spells CASSYSVTSLDEQYF.